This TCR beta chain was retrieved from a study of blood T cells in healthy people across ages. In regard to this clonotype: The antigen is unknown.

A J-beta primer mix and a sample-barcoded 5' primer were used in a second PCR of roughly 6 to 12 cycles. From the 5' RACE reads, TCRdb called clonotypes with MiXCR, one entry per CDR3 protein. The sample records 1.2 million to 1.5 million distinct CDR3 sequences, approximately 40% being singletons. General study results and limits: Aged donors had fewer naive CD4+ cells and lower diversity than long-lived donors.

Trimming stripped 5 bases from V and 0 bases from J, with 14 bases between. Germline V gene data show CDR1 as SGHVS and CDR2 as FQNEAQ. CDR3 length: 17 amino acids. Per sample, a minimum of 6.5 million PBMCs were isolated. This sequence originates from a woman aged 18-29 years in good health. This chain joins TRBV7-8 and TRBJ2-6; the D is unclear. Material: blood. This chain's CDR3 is CASSAPGLSSGANVLTF. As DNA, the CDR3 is TGTGCCAGCAGCGCACCGGGCCTAAGCTCTGGGGCCAACGTCCTGACTTTC.